The clone carrying this T cell receptor beta chain was picked up a small number of times. The authors ran a second PCR of about 7 to 11 cycles using a sample-barcoded 5' primer and a J-beta primer mix. TCRdb used MiXCR to reprocess the 5' RACE reads, holding one entry per CDR3 protein. The sample has 1,800,000 or so distinct CDR3 sequences, about two fifths seen once. This sample was taken from a study of blood T cells in healthy people across ages. The CDR3 has 15 amino acids. Deletions cut 6 bases from V and 0 bases from J, with 14 bases between. The chain joins TRBV12-3 or TRBV12-4 to TRBJ1-1; D call uncertain. Sequencing input: blood. The TCR was taken from a human donor in good health. The CDR3 DNA is TGTGCCAGCAGACGAAGAAGCCAGCTGAACACTGAAGCTTTCTTT. Its protein is CASRRRSQLNTEAFF.